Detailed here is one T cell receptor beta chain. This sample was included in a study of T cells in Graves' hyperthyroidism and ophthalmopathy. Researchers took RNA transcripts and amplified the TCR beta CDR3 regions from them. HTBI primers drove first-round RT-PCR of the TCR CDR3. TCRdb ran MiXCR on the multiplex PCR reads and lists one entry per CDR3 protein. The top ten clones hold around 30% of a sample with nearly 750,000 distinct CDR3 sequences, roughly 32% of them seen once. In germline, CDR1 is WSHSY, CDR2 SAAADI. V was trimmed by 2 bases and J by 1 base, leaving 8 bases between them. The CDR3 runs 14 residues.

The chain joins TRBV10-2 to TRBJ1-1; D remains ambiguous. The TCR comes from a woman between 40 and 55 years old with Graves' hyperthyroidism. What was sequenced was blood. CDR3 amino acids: CASSEDTENTEAFF. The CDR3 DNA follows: TGCGCCAGCAGTGAGGACACAGAGAACACTGAAGCTTTCTTT.